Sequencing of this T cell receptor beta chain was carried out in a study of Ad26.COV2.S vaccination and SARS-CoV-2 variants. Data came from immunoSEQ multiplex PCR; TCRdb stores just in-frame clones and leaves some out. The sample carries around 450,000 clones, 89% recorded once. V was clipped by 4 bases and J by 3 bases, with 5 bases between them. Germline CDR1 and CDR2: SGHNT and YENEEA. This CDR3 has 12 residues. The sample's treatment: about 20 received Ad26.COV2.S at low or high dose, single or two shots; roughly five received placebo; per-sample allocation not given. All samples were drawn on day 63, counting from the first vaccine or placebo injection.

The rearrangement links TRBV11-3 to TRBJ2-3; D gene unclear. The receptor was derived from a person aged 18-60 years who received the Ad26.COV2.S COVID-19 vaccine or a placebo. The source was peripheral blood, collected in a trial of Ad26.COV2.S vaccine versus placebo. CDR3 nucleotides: TGTGCCAGCAGCTCGATGACAGATACGCAGTATTTT. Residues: CASSSMTDTQYF.